Sequencing of this TCR beta chain was carried out in a study of T cells in tuberculosis. Overall study context: Blood was taken before or within 7 days of anti-tuberculosis therapy.

Time point here: new active TB diagnosis, blood taken before or within 7 days of starting treatment. Unsorted cryopreserved PBMC were sequenced, averaging around 100,000 T cells per clinical donor. TCRdb's table, derived via immunoSEQ multiplex PCR, lists solely in-frame clones and lacks some. Among around 49,000 clones listed, about 95% were seen once. Germline V gives CDR1 SGHRS, CDR2 YFSETQ. CDR3 length: 14 amino acids. V lost 0 bases, J lost 6 bases, and 12 bases lay in between. The sample was PBMCs, taken at tuberculosis diagnosis. The chain combines TRBV5-1 with TRBJ1-1; TRBD1 might be the D (6 bases). The TCR sequence derives from an adult with tuberculosis. CDR3 residues: CASSLDRAYSEAFF. The CDR3 bases are TGCGCCAGCAGCTTGGACAGGGCCTACTCTGAAGCTTTCTTT.